This T cell receptor beta chain was documented in a study of OX40 agonist ivuxolimab in advanced cancers. V trimming: 6 bases; J trimming: 5 bases; junction bases outside the gene matches: 5. Germline CDR1 reads WSHSY; CDR2 reads SAAADI. This CDR3 comprises 15 residues. Points from the study as a whole: Blood T cells, both CD4+ and CD8+, expanded clonally by week 6 at 0.1 to 3.0 mg/kg.

Comments on this clone: The antigen is unknown.

Sequencing was performed with immunoSEQ multiplex PCR; in TCRdb, only in-frame clones are kept and a portion is missing. This table has under 25,000 clones, about 87% appearing once. Autoimmune disease history or systemic immunosuppression led to patients being barred. Blood samples were obtained at baseline, cycle 4 day 1, and cycle 7 day 1. The clonotype was recovered from an adult with an advanced solid tumor such as melanoma, head and neck, liver or kidney cancer. The sample in question was CD4+ or CD8+ T cells sorted from blood, obtained in a trial of the OX40 agonist ivuxolimab. This chain links TRBV10-2 with TRBJ2-2, with 11 bases aligning to TRBD1. Here the CDR3 reads CASRDRGLVTGELFF. In nucleotides, the CDR3 is TGCGCCAGCAGGGACAGGGGGCTTGTAACCGGGGAGCTGTTTTTT.